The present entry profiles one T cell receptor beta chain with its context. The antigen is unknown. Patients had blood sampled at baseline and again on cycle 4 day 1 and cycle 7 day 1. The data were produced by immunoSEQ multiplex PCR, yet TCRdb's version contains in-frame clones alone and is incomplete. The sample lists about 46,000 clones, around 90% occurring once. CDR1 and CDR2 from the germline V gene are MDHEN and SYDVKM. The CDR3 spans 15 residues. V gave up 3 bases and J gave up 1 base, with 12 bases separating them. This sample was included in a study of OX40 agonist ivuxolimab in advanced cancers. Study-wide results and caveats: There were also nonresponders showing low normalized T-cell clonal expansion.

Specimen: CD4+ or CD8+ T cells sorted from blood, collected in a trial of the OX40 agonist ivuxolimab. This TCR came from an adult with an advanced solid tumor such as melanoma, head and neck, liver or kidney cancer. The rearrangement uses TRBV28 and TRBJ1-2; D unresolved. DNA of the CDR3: TGTGCCAGCAGTTTTGAGGCAGCATATAACTATGGCTACACCTTC. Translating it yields CASSFEAAYNYGYTF.